This T cell receptor (beta chain) was profiled in a study of tumor-infiltrating lymphocytes in primary liver carcinoma (dated by TCRdb to the late 2010s). General notes on the study: Of the five patients, three men and two women aged 30 to 69 years, four had hepatocellular carcinoma and one had combined HCC and intrahepatic cholangiocarcinoma. The tumors of the five patients were staged as T1-T3 N0M0, with maximum diameters ranging from 4.2 to 10 cm. Samples yielded roughly 3.65 to 7.5 million productive TCRbeta reads; read depth did not differ significantly between tissue types. Across five regions of each liver tumor, along with adjacent normal tissue and blood, the study brought together TCRbeta repertoire sequencing, expression microarrays and whole-exome sequencing. TCRbeta repertoire sequencing covered 35 or so specimens from 5 patients: roughly 25 tumor regions, 5 adjacent noncancerous liver tissues and 5 peripheral blood samples. Reproducibility between technical replicate repertoires was high, with correlation coefficients above 0.95 and mean shared-clone rates approximately 0.9.

The CDR3 holds 16 amino acids from the cysteine to the phenylalanine. The retained sequence is limited to the CDR3, 48 bases, with the frame set at the first base. The germline V gene (reference sequence) gives CDR1 as MNHNY and CDR2 as SVGAGI. The trim is 0 bases for V and 3 bases for J, with a gap of 9 bases between the germline ends. The paper's findings and limits, for the study overall: A significantly larger repertoire fraction was made up by the top 250 clones in tumors than in blood (p = 0.039). The study included only a few patients, and the authors note findings should be validated in a larger study. Consistent with antigen-driven expansion, pairs of tumor regions showed higher repertoire overlap (mean roughly 36%) than either tumor-adjacent pairs (about 17%) or tumor-blood pairs (roughly 15%). Bulk unsorted samples precluded comparing CD4+ and CD8+ T cell repertoires. Because sequencing covered only the TCR beta chain and unpaired alpha chains were not captured, true repertoire diversity is likely underestimated.

Total RNA and DNA were co-extracted from 20-30 mg of bulk tissue with the AllPrep DNA/RNA mini kit, without cell sorting. A handful of patients with histopathologically diagnosed primary liver carcinoma underwent surgical resection in China between late 2015 and March 2016. At the time of sampling, the patients were treatment-naive and had chronic HBV infection. Each fresh piece of tumor and adjacent tissue was cut in two, with one half stored in RNAlater at -80 degrees C and the other half sent for histology. Details on this clonotype: Its binding antigen is unknown. No clone much larger than this one lies a single base away; base qualities are absent.

A constant-region primer and ProtoScript II reverse transcriptase were used to reverse-transcribe TCRbeta-specific cDNA from approximately 500 ng total RNA. The TCRbeta libraries were prepared through three rounds of nested multiplex PCR following a slightly modified ARM-PCR procedure. Each of the first two PCR rounds ran for approximately 10 cycles using multiplex TRBV1-TRBV30 forward primers together with a Cbeta reverse primer. Sample barcodes and Illumina adapters were added in a final 25-cycle PCR using Deep VentR polymerase. Before sequencing, amplicons of 200-500 bp were gel-purified using a QIAquick gel extraction kit. An Illumina HiSeq 2500 was used to sequence the TCRbeta amplicons with 250-bp paired-end reads. In the paper's pipeline: Trimmomatic v0.33 was used to quality-trim the reads, and FLASH v1.2.11 was used to merge paired reads so that full CDR3 sequences could be recovered. V, D and J germline segments were assigned to the rearranged TCRbeta sequences by MiGEC v1.2.1b. Clonotype statistics and Shannon-Wiener diversity indices were computed with VDJtools v1.0.0. To cut down on sampling bias, every analysis after diversity analysis relied on just the 250 most abundant clonotypes from each sample. The public reads were reanalyzed by TCRdb: fastp trimming at Q25, MiXCR alignment, in-frame beta chains only. Here each entry gathers all rows of one CDR3 protein and keeps the most common genes and DNA. TCRdb assigned the V and J calls; the authors' analysis was not used. The sample table holds about 100,000 distinct CDR3 sequences, of which about 70% were seen once. Around 30% of the sample rests with the top ten.

The origin of this receptor is a man between 40 and 49 years old with primary liver carcinoma and hepatitis B virus infection. Material for sequencing was tumor-adjacent normal liver tissue. The chain was built from TRBV6-6 and TRBJ2-6, with no confident D gene call. The sequence in DNA is TGTGCCAGCAGTTACTCTGTGGCGCATGGGGCCAACGTCCTGACTTTC. Its protein reads: CASSYSVAHGANVLTF.